This T cell receptor (beta chain) was found in a study of radiation and T cells in renal cell carcinoma. Points from the study as a whole: Top tumor clonotypes rose in blood 2 weeks post-radiation, then contracted. Baseline intratumoral clonotype presence is unknown without pretreatment biopsies.

A note on this clone: No antigen is known for it.

Time point in this sample: blood 2 weeks post-SBRT. Treatment of the sample: 15 Gy SBRT to primary tumor, nephrectomy 4 weeks later. After SBRT, blood was collected at 2 and 4 weeks, plus baseline. The patient's renal cell carcinoma had clear cell pathology. TCRdb's copy holds only in-frame clones and misses some; the assay was immunoSEQ multiplex PCR. This sample has about 130,000 clones, with 75% to 85% found just once. Per germline, CDR1 MNHNS and CDR2 SASEGT. CDR3 length: 15 amino acids. Trimming took 2 bases from V and 4 from J, leaving 14 bases between them. The sample in question was blood, obtained from a patient whose treatment included radiotherapy and nephrectomy. This sequence was found in a woman aged 55-69 years with renal cell carcinoma. J is TRBJ1-1 and V is TRBV6-1; D might be TRBD1 (5 bases). As DNA, the CDR3 is TGTGCCAGCAGTGAACTTGTCGGGGCTGGCACTGAAGCTTTCTTT. Its translation: CASSELVGAGTEAFF.